A few counts support the clone carrying this T cell receptor (beta chain). Its antigen is not known. Gene names and germline refer to mouse. The read gets to within 1 residue of the CDR3 end, and the germline J gene fills in the rest. This CDR3 is 15 amino acids long. Per the germline V gene, CDR1 is SNHLY and CDR2 is FYNGKV (reference sequence). Unmatched junction bases numbered 8, after V lost 5 bases and J lost 7 bases. The data stem from a study of tissue T cells after allogeneic stem cell transplantation. Whole-study findings and limits: Anatomically similar tissues had similar TCR repertoires within each patient. Sampling depth was limited, and the cohort was small and clinically varied.

Time point of the sample: mouse harvest day 7 after allogeneic transplant. Each mouse received 10^7 T-cell-depleted marrow cells plus 10^6 splenic CD5+ T cells by tail vein. B6 (H2b) cells into BALB/c (H2d) mice; tissues taken at day 7 or 14. Method: immunoSEQ multiplex PCR; TCRdb's copy keeps in-frame clones and lacks some. The table includes approximately 6,200 clones, 46% detected once. This TCR derives from a female BALB/c mouse given C57BL/6 T cells with graft-versus-host disease after an allogeneic hematopoietic cell transplant. Sequences were obtained from skin. The chain uses TRBV3 and TRBJ1-4; 9 bases map to TRBD1. The CDR3 here is CASSPGTGRGERLFF. The DNA read from the CDR3 is TGTGCCAGCAGCCCTGGGACAGGGAGAGGCGAAAGATTATTT.